This TCR beta chain derives from a study of T and B cells in COVID-19 patients. Study details: Peripheral blood came from COVID-19 patients with active infection or after recovery. Most recovered patients had mild to moderate COVID-19 treated as outpatients.

General observations from the study: Sorted SARS-CoV-2-responsive or tetramer+ T cells and CD4+, regulatory and CD8+ subsets were not yet sequenced.

Each TRB amplification used roughly 220-550 ng of genomic DNA from blood. CDR3 length: 16 residues. Germline V gives CDR1 LNHDA, CDR2 SQIVND (reference sequence). The trim removed 4 bases at V and 0 bases at J, leaving 6 bases unmatched. TRB rearrangements were amplified by multiplex PCR with BIOMED2 TRB-A/B primers. A single record per CDR3 protein comes from TCRdb applying MiXCR to the multiplex PCR reads. The data hold about 10,000 distinct CDR3 sequences, with 25% to 30% observed a single time. Sample share makes this clonotype medium-sized. Its antigen is currently unknown. This sequence was found in a human donor who had recovered from COVID-19. Sequencing was carried out using blood. The chain employs TRBV19 and TRBJ2-3; 8 bases match TRBD2. CDR3 nucleotide sequence: TGTGCCAGTAGTACCGTACTAGCGGCAAGCACAGATACGCAGTATTTT. Its protein product is CASSTVLAASTDTQYF.